The 18 T cell receptor beta chains below all came from one sample that was sequenced in a study of cytomegalovirus exposure and HLA in healthy donors. It was with 60 Vbeta and 13 Jbeta primers that the PCR ran. Clones were read by immunoSEQ multiplex PCR, and TCRdb kept only the in-frame ones, dropping some. The sample features some 130,000 clones, with 2% in its top ten. The specimen was PBMCs. All receptors derive from a woman aged 60-70 years in good health and CMV-seronegative.

The chain recombines TRBV9 with TRBJ1-6; 10 bases map to TRBD1. In germline, CDR1 is SGDLS, CDR2 YYNGEE. The CDR3 consists of 15 residues. The ends lost 0 bases at V and 7 bases at J; junction bases unmatched: 1. The CDR3 loop is CASSVVGQGNSPLHF. DNA for the CDR3: TGTGCCAGCAGCGTAGTGGGACAGGGGAATTCACCCCTCCACTTT. Combining the CDR3 with reference TRBV9 and TRBJ1-6 gives the whole variable domain DSGVTQTPKHLITATGQRVTLRCSPRSGDLSVYWYQQSLDQGLQFLIQYYNGEERAKGNILERFSAQQFPDLHSELNLSSLELGDSALYFCASSVVGQGNSPLHFGNGTRLTVT.

This chain connects TRBV28 to TRBJ2-1, with D maybe TRBD1 (6 bases). The CDR3 spans 13 residues. V lost 3 bases, J lost 7 bases, and 10 bases lay in between. Germline CDR1 reads MDHEN; CDR2 reads SYDVKM. DNA of the CDR3: TGTGCCAGCAGTTTTTACAGGGTAAATGAGCAGTTCTTC. Translating gives CASSFYRVNEQFF.

This chain connects TRBV28 to TRBJ2-3; the D gene is possibly TRBD1 (5 bases). Germline lookup yields CDR1 MDHEN and CDR2 SYDVKM. V lost 6 bases and J 2 bases, leaving 18 bases between the germline ends. CDR3 length equals 16 residues. CDR3: CASSNTGDSFTDTQYF. The DNA for the CDR3 is TGTGCCAGCAGCAATACCGGCGACAGCTTCACAGATACGCAGTATTTT.

J is TRBJ2-7 and V is TRBV11-2, with 7 nucleotides matching TRBD2. Per the germline V gene, CDR1 is SGHAT and CDR2 is FQNNGV. V lost 3 bases, J lost 3 bases, and 11 bases stayed unmatched. The CDR3 runs to 16 residues. The CDR3 sequence is CASSFSSASGYYEQYF. Written as DNA, the CDR3 is TGTGCCAGCAGCTTTAGTAGCGCTAGCGGCTACTACGAGCAGTACTTC.

CDR3 residues: CASSRQGGSYNSPLHF. CDR3 bases: TGTGCCAGCAGTAGACAGGGCGGCTCCTATAATTCACCCCTCCACTTT. The V gene is TRBV27, the J gene TRBJ1-6, with TRBD1 identical over 7 bases. The CDR3 loop spans 16 amino acids. Trimming removed 5 bases from V and 0 bases from J; junction bases left unmatched: 4. CDR1 and CDR2 from the germline V gene are MNHEY and SMNVEV (reference sequence).

A note on this clone: Other DNA sequences in this specimen translate into the identical CDR3. This CDR3 is CASSPGLAGGPSYEQYF. The CDR3 DNA follows: TGTGCCAGCAGTCCCGGACTAGCGGGGGGCCCCTCCTACGAGCAGTACTTC. This rearrangement joins TRBV5-4 to TRBJ2-7; TRBD2 aligns across 14 bases. V gave up 5 bases and J gave up 0 bases; unmatched junction bases: 7. The length of the CDR3 is 17 residues. Per the germline V gene, CDR1 is SGHNT and CDR2 is YYREEE (reference sequence). Together with reference TRBV5-4 and TRBJ2-7, the CDR3 gives the full variable domain: ETGVTQSPTHLIKTRGQQVTLRCSSQSGHNTVSWYQQALGQGPQFIFQYYREEENGRGNFPPRFSGLQFPNYSSELNVNALELDDSALYLCASSPGLAGGPSYEQYFGPGTRLTVT.

The chain has TRBV5-1 and TRBJ1-5; the D gene is possibly TRBD1 (5 bases). Germline CDR1 reads SGHRS; CDR2 reads YFSETQ. V was trimmed by 4 bases and J by 6 bases, leaving 20 bases between them. CDR3 size: 16 residues. The CDR3 region has the DNA TGCGCCAGCAGCCTAGATGGTGGTGGGGCTAGTCAGCCCCAGCATTTT. Amino acids: CASSLDGGGASQPQHF.

The rearrangement uses TRBV6-1 and TRBJ1-5, with D unresolved. The CDR3 is made up of 15 amino acids. V was clipped by 4 bases and J by 1 base, with 11 bases between them. The germline gives CDR1 MNHNS, CDR2 SASEGT. The CDR3 loop reads CASSGGITSNQPQHF. CDR3 DNA sequence: TGTGCCAGCAGTGGAGGGATTACCAGCAATCAGCCCCAGCATTTT.

V and J are TRBV6-6 and TRBJ2-1, with 7 bases fitting TRBD1. J lost 5 bases, V lost 2 bases, and 6 bases had no gene match. This CDR3 is 15 amino acids long. Germline CDR1 and CDR2: MNHNY and SVGAGI (reference sequence). The CDR3 spells CASSYPGQNHNEQFF. The CDR3 region has the DNA TGTGCCAGCAGTTACCCGGGACAGAACCACAATGAGCAGTTCTTC.

V is TRBV27 and J is TRBJ2-7; weak D call: TRBD1 (7 bases). The CDR3 covers 15 residues. V shed 9 bases and J shed 4 bases, with 22 bases lying between them. Germline V lookup: CDR1 MNHEY, CDR2 SMNVEV (reference sequence). CDR3 sequence (DNA): TGTGCCAGTAGATTAGGGAGGACAGGAATATACGAGCAGTACTTC. It yields the protein CASRLGRTGIYEQYF.

CDR3 protein: CASSWDSLNYGYTF. CDR3 DNA: TGCGCCAGCAGCTGGGACAGCCTAAACTATGGCTACACCTTC. The gene calls are TRBV5-1 and TRBJ1-2, with 7 bases matching TRBD1. CDR3 size: 14 residues. Germline-derived CDR1 and CDR2 are SGHRS and YFSETQ. Trimming removed 3 bases from V and 2 bases from J; junction bases left unmatched: 4.

V gene TRBV30 combines with J gene TRBJ2-1; 9 positions match TRBD2. The CDR3 contains 15 residues. Germline V gene data show CDR1 as GTSNPN and CDR2 as SVGIG (reference sequence). The V segment lost 1 base and the J segment 4 bases; nucleotides outside the gene matches: 5. CDR3 region: CAWSALAGFYNEQFF. The DNA of the CDR3 is TGTGCCTGGAGTGCGCTAGCGGGATTTTACAATGAGCAGTTCTTC.

The chain uses TRBV28 and TRBJ2-7, with TRBD1 matching over 9 bases. Germline CDR1 is MDHEN and CDR2 is SYDVKM. The trim removed 9 bases at V and 9 bases at J, leaving 15 bases unmatched. The CDR3 consists of 14 residues. CDR3 bases: TGTGCCAGTCTACCGGGACAGGGAACCGGGGGGCAGTACTTC. Translated, it gives CASLPGQGTGGQYF.

The chain employs TRBV28 and TRBJ2-7; D is undetermined. Germline CDR1 and CDR2: MDHEN and SYDVKM. Deletions cut 6 bases from V and 4 bases from J, with 4 bases between. The CDR3 is 10 residues long. The DNA of the CDR3 is TGTGCCAGCAGGCGTTACGAGCAGTACTTC. This codes for CASRRYEQYF.

This chain connects TRBV2 to TRBJ1-5, with 9 positions matching TRBD1. Trimming removed 6 bases from V and 4 bases from J; junction bases left unmatched: 7. CDR1 and CDR2 from the germline V gene are SNHLY and FYNNEI. This CDR3 contains 15 residues. CDR3 nucleotides: TGTGCCAGCAGCATCGGGGGGACAGGGAATCAGCCCCAGCATTTT. Amino acid sequence: CASSIGGTGNQPQHF.

The CDR3 nucleotides read TGTGCCAGCAGCCCTAGCGGGGTCATTAAGACCCAGTACTTC. Encoded protein: CASSPSGVIKTQYF. V is TRBV28 and J is TRBJ2-5; 9 bases are a match to TRBD2. From germline, CDR1 is MDHEN and CDR2 SYDVKM. The CDR3 has 14 amino acids. With V trimmed by 6 bases and J by 6 bases, 8 bases remained unmatched.

This rearrangement joins TRBV7-9 to TRBJ1-6; possible D gene TRBD1, 5 bases. The CDR3 is 12 amino acids. Trimming removed 1 base at V and 18 bases at J, with 13 bases between. CDR1 and CDR2 from the germline V gene are SEHNR and FQNEAQ (reference sequence). The CDR3 here is CASSLDWGGAHF. CDR3 nucleotide sequence: TGTGCCAGCAGCTTAGACTGGGGAGGGGCCCACTTT.

The chain employs TRBV18 and TRBJ2-5; tentatively, D is TRBD1 (6 bases). This CDR3 is built from 15 residues. V was pared by 3 bases and J by 4 bases, with 15 bases between. Germline CDR1 KGHSH, CDR2 LQKENI. The CDR3, as DNA: TGTGCCAGCTCACCTCTCGGAACAGGGAGAGAGACCCAGTACTTC. It specifies CASSPLGTGRETQYF.